What follows are 23 T cell receptor beta chains derived from one specimen sequenced in a study of OX40 agonist ivuxolimab in advanced cancers. Clones were sequenced by immunoSEQ multiplex PCR, and TCRdb holds only the in-frame ones, with some missing. The sample records about 94,000 clones, about nine tenths being singletons. Sequencing was performed on CD4+ or CD8+ T cells sorted from blood, taken in a trial of the OX40 agonist ivuxolimab. Receptor source: an adult with an advanced solid tumor such as melanoma, head and neck, liver or kidney cancer.

The chain couples TRBV6-9 to TRBJ1-1; D may be TRBD1 (5 bases). CDR1 is MNHGY and CDR2 is SVAAGI in the germline V gene. This CDR3 has 14 residues. The V end lost 1 base, the J end lost 3 bases, and 9 bases lay between the germline ends. As DNA, the CDR3 is TGTGCCAGCAGTTATTTGGGGCGAGACACTGAAGCTTTCTTT. Protein: CASSYLGRDTEAFF.

This clone has only one observation. The chain is built from TRBV5-1 and TRBJ2-2, with D perhaps TRBD2 (8 bases). Deletions cut 3 bases from V and 1 base from J, with 16 bases between. CDR3 length: 17 amino acids. Germline V gene data show CDR1 as SGHRS and CDR2 as YFSETQ. The CDR3 protein is CASSYPRGDRNTGELFF. The CDR3 coding sequence is TGCGCCAGCAGCTACCCGCGGGGGGACAGGAACACCGGGGAGCTGTTTTTT.

In this sample, this clone turned up once. The rearrangement links TRBV13 to TRBJ2-1, with 7 bases that match TRBD1. There are 16 residues in the CDR3. V lost 5 bases and J lost 1; bases outside the gene matches: 8. Germline V gene lookup returns CDR1 PRHDT and CDR2 FYEKMQ (reference sequence). CDR3 DNA sequence: TGTGCCAGCAGCCCCTCGACAGGGCGGTCCTACAATGAGCAGTTCTTC. Protein sequence: CASSPSTGRSYNEQFF.

V usage is TRBV6-5 and J usage is TRBJ2-5; the D call may be TRBD1 or TRBD2 (5 bases each). V was shortened by 6 bases and J by 1 base, with 9 bases between the two germline ends. The length of the CDR3 is 13 residues. Germline CDR1 reads MNHEY; CDR2 reads SVGAGI. CDR3 coding DNA: TGTGCCAGCAGCCGGGACCGCCAAGAGACCCAGTACTTC. It codes for CASSRDRQETQYF.

The chain joins TRBV11-3 to TRBJ2-5; D uncertain. Germline V gene lookup returns CDR1 SGHNT and CDR2 YENEEA. With 5 bases removed from V and 0 bases from J, the gap between germline ends came to 7 bases. This CDR3 has 13 amino acids. The CDR3 DNA reads as TGTGCCAGCAGCCCCTCGTACCAAGAGACCCAGTACTTC. This encodes CASSPSYQETQYF.

The genes are TRBV2 and TRBJ2-5; no clear D gene. CDR3 length: 15 residues. V lost 2 bases and J 2 bases, leaving 12 bases between the germline ends. CDR1 and CDR2 from the germline V gene are SNHLY and FYNNEI. The CDR3 bases are TGTGCCAGCAGTGAAAGGATGGTGGGGCAAGAGACCCAGTACTTC. This gives the protein CASSERMVGQETQYF. The full variable domain, its missing parts supplied by reference TRBV2 and TRBJ2-5, is EPEVTQTPSHQVTQMGQEVILRCVPISNHLYFYWYRQILGQKVEFLVSFYNNEISEKSEIFDDQFSVERPDGSNFTLKIRSTKLEDSAMYFCASSERMVGQETQYFGPGTRLLVL.

This chain links TRBV9 with TRBJ2-5; D perhaps matches TRBD1 (5 bases). V was shortened by 3 bases and J by 5 bases, with 17 bases between the two germline ends. The V gene's germline CDR1 is SGDLS and CDR2 YYNGEE. The CDR3 spans 15 residues. The CDR3 spells CASSARQLGRETQYF. CDR3 nucleotide sequence: TGTGCCAGCAGCGCGAGACAGCTAGGAAGGGAGACCCAGTACTTC.

V is TRBV7-2 and J is TRBJ1-1, with TRBD1 as a possible D gene (6 bases). CDR1 is SGHTA, CDR2 FQGNSA, per germline. V lost 3 bases to trimming and J lost 3 bases, with 14 bases between them. CDR3 length: 15 amino acids. The CDR3 is CASSLRGRVDTEAFF. Here the CDR3 DNA reads TGTGCCAGCAGCTTGAGGGGGAGGGTGGACACTGAAGCTTTCTTT. Based on the CDR3 plus reference TRBV7-2 and TRBJ1-1, the full variable domain is GAGVSQSPSNKVTEKGKDVELRCDPISGHTALYWYRQSLGQGLEFLIYFQGNSAPDKSGLPSDRFSAERTGGSVSTLTIQRTQQEDSAVYLCASSLRGRVDTEAFFGQGTRLTVV.

The chain carries TRBV10-2 and TRBJ2-7; the D is unclear. V was clipped by 1 base and J by 7 bases, with 5 bases between them. Germline V gene lookup returns CDR1 WSHSY and CDR2 SAAADI. This CDR3 region has 11 residues. CDR3 in amino acids: CASSEFGEQYF. The CDR3 region has the DNA TGCGCCAGCAGTGAGTTTGGTGAGCAGTACTTC.

V and J are TRBV4-3 and TRBJ2-2; 8 nucleotides align to TRBD1. Germline V gene sequence: CDR1 LGHNA, CDR2 YSLEER. The CDR3 sequence is 15 residues long. The J segment lost 5 bases and the V segment lost 1 base, leaving 3 bases of the junction unmatched. CDR3 sequence (DNA): TGCGCCAGCAGCCAAGTAGACAGGGGAACCGGGGAGCTGTTTTTT. Its protein is CASSQVDRGTGELFF.

V is TRBV6-4 and J is TRBJ2-6; D uncertain. This CDR3 region has 15 residues. Germline V gene data show CDR1 as MRHNA and CDR2 as SNTAGT. V lost 0 bases and J 2 bases, leaving 5 bases between the germline ends. The CDR3 loop is CASSDSSAGANVLTF. The CDR3 DNA reads TGTGCCAGCAGTGACTCCAGCGCTGGGGCCAACGTCCTGACTTTC.

The chain is built from TRBV4-3 and TRBJ1-5; the D is unclear. Germline V gene sequence: CDR1 LGHNA, CDR2 YSLEER. Trimming cost V 0 bases and J 0 bases, with 12 bases left between them. This CDR3 spans 17 amino acids. The CDR3 DNA is TGCGCCAGCAGCCAAGATTATGAACTTTATAGCAATCAGCCCCAGCATTTT. This encodes CASSQDYELYSNQPQHF.

This rearrangement joins TRBV7-6 to TRBJ2-7, with 13 positions matching TRBD2. Trimming at V came to 1 base and at J to 5 bases, leaving 8 bases not matched to a gene. Germline V gives CDR1 SGHVS, CDR2 FNYEAQ. The CDR3 totals 17 residues. The CDR3 sequence is CASSLGPGTSGVHEQYF. CDR3 nucleotides: TGTGCCAGCAGCTTAGGTCCCGGGACTAGCGGGGTTCACGAGCAGTACTTC. The whole variable domain, remainder taken from reference TRBV7-6 and TRBJ2-7, is GAGVSQSPRYKVTKRGQDVALRCDPISGHVSLYWYRQALGQGPEFLTYFNYEAQQDKSGLPNDRFSAERPEGSISTLTIQRTEQRDSAMYRCASSLGPGTSGVHEQYFGPGTRLTVT.

The rearrangement uses TRBV2 and TRBJ1-5; 7 positions agree with TRBD1. The J segment lost 11 bases and the V segment lost 6 bases, leaving 13 bases of the junction unmatched. CDR1 is SNHLY and CDR2 is FYNNEI in the germline V gene. The CDR3 spans 14 residues. CDR3 residues: CASRAGQTPGAQHF. In DNA, the CDR3 is TGTGCCAGCAGGGCGGGACAGACCCCAGGGGCCCAGCATTTT.

This chain links TRBV11-3 with TRBJ2-7; TRBD2 agrees at 7 bases. V was clipped by 1 base and J by 3 bases; unmatched bases: 3. Per germline, CDR1 SGHNT and CDR2 YENEEA. CDR3 length: 14 amino acids. DNA of the CDR3: TGTGCCAGCAGCTTAGCTGGGGGGGTCTACGAGCAGTACTTC. Translating gives CASSLAGGVYEQYF. Drawing the rest from reference TRBV11-3 and TRBJ2-7, the complete variable domain is EAGVVQSPRYKIIEKKQPVAFWCNPISGHNTLYWYLQNLGQGPELLIRYENEEAVDDSQLPKDRFSAERLKGVDSTLKIQPAELGDSAVYLCASSLAGGVYEQYFGPGTRLTVT.

This chain joins TRBV10-2 and TRBJ1-2; D is undetermined. V was shortened by 2 bases and J by 8 bases, with 12 bases between the two germline ends. The CDR3 contains 13 residues. Germline V CDR1 and CDR2: WSHSY, SAAADI. The CDR3 spells CASSEDGGVGYTF. The CDR3 nucleotides are TGCGCCAGCAGTGAGGACGGAGGAGTCGGCTACACCTTC.

The rearrangement joins TRBV6-1 to TRBJ2-5; 11 nucleotides line up with TRBD2. Germline V gene lookup returns CDR1 MNHNS and CDR2 SASEGT. The CDR3 loop spans 15 amino acids. V lost 7 bases, J lost 5 bases, and 9 bases stayed unmatched. The CDR3 region is CASIRLTSGIETQYF. Written as DNA, the CDR3 is TGTGCCAGCATAAGACTGACTAGCGGGATCGAGACCCAGTACTTC.

This chain connects TRBV5-1 to TRBJ2-7; D perhaps matches TRBD2 (7 bases). V lost 0 bases and J 5 bases, leaving 24 bases between the germline ends. Per the germline V gene, CDR1 is SGHRS and CDR2 is YFSETQ. CDR3 length: 18 residues. CDR3 coding DNA: TGCGCCAGCAGCTTGGCCGAACAGGGACTACCAGGAAGGGACGAGCAGTACTTC. Protein: CASSLAEQGLPGRDEQYF.

The V call is TRBV4-3, the J call TRBJ2-1, with 8 bases fitting TRBD2. The V gene end was trimmed by 1 base and the J gene end by 4 bases; junction bases not matched to a gene: 6. Germline-derived CDR1 and CDR2 are LGHNA and YSLEER. This CDR3 has 16 residues. The CDR3 spells CASSQARGGEYNEQFF. The CDR3, as DNA: TGCGCCAGCAGCCAAGCCCGGGGGGGGGAATACAATGAGCAGTTCTTC.

V is TRBV2 and J is TRBJ1-4; D is undetermined. Germline CDR1 and CDR2: SNHLY and FYNNEI. This CDR3 is 15 amino acids long. V lost 6 bases and J lost 0, with 11 bases in between. The CDR3 loop reads CASRRGGATNEKLFF. The CDR3 DNA follows: TGTGCCAGCAGGCGTGGCGGGGCAACTAATGAAAAACTGTTTTTT. Supplemented by reference TRBV2 and TRBJ1-4, the full variable domain reads EPEVTQTPSHQVTQMGQEVILRCVPISNHLYFYWYRQILGQKVEFLVSFYNNEISEKSEIFDDQFSVERPDGSNFTLKIRSTKLEDSAMYFCASRRGGATNEKLFFGSGTQLSVL.

The chain couples TRBV5-4 to TRBJ2-1; TRBD1 agrees at 11 bases. The germline V gene has CDR1 SGHNT and CDR2 YYREEE (reference sequence). This CDR3 spans 14 amino acids. Trimming at V came to 6 bases and at J to 9 bases, leaving 8 bases not matched to a gene. The CDR3 protein is CASTGTGGTAEQFF. CDR3 coding DNA: TGTGCCAGCACCGGGACAGGGGGAACAGCTGAGCAGTTCTTC.

CDR3 coding DNA: TGCAGCGTCGGGGACAGGGGGCAAAACGGGGAGCTGTTTTTT. It translates to CSVGDRGQNGELFF. The chain has TRBV29-1 and TRBJ2-2; 12 bases line up with TRBD1. Per germline, CDR1 SQVTM and CDR2 ANQGSEA. The trim removed 6 bases at V and 7 bases at J, leaving 6 bases unmatched. The CDR3 spans 14 residues.

This clone has a single count. The chain combines TRBV4-2 with TRBJ2-5, with D hard to call. This CDR3 is built from 14 residues. Germline values: CDR1 LGHNA, CDR2 YNFKEQ. With 0 bases removed from V and 5 bases from J, the gap between germline ends came to 10 bases. The CDR3 sequence: CASSQDSGHETQYF. Here the CDR3 DNA reads TGTGCCAGCAGCCAAGATTCCGGGCACGAGACCCAGTACTTC.